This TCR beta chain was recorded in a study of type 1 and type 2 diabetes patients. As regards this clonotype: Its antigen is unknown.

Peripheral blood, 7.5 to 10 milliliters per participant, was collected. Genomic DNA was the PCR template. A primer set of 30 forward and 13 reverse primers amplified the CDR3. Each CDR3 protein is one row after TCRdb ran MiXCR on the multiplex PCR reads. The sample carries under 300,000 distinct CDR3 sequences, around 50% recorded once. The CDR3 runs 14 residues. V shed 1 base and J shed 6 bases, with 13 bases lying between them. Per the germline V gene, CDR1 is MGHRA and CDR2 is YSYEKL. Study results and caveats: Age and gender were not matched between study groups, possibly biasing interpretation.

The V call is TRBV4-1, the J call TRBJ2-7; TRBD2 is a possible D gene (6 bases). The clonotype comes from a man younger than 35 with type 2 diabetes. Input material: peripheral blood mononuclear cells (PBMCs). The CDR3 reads CASSQVGGLGEQYF. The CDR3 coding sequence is TGCGCCAGCAGCCAAGTGGGAGGCTTAGGCGAGCAGTACTTC.